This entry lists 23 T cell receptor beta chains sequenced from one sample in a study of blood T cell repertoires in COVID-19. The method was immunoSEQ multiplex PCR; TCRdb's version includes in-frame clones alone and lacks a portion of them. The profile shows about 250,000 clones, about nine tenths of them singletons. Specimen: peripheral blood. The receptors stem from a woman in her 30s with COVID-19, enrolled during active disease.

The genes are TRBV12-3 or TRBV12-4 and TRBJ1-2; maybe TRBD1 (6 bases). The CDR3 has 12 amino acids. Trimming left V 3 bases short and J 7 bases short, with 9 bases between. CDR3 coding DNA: TGTGCCAGCAGTTTCAGGGGAAGTGGCTACACCTTC. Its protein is CASSFRGSGYTF.

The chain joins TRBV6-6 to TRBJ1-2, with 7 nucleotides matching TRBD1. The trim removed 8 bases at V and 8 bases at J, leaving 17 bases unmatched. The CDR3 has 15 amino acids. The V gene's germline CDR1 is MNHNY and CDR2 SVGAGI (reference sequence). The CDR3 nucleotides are TGTGCCAGCCGAAGCCTTTCGAGACAGGGACGGGGCTACACCTTC. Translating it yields CASRSLSRQGRGYTF.

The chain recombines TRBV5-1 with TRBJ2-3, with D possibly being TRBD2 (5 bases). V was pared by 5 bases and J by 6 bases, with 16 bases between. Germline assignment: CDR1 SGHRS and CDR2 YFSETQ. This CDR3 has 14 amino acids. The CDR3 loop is CASRADQYLDTQYF. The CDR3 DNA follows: TGCGCCAGCAGAGCGGACCAGTACTTGGATACGCAGTATTTT.

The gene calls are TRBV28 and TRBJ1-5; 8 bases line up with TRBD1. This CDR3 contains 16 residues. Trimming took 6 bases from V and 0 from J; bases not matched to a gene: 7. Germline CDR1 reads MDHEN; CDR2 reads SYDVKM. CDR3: CASRDRADYSNQPQHF. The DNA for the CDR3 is TGTGCCAGCAGGGACAGGGCAGATTATAGCAATCAGCCCCAGCATTTT.

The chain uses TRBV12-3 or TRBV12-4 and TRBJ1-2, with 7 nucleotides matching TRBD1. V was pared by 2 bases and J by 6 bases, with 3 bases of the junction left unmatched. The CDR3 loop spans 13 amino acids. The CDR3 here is CASSLRQGDGYTF. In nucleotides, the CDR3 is TGTGCCAGCAGTTTAAGGCAGGGGGATGGCTACACCTTC.

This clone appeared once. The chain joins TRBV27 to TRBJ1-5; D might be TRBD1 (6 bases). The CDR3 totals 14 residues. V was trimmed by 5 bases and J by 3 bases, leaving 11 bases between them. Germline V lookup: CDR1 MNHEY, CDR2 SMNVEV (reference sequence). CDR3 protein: CASSLTGYNQPQHF. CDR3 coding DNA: TGTGCCAGCAGTCTAACAGGGTACAATCAGCCCCAGCATTTT.

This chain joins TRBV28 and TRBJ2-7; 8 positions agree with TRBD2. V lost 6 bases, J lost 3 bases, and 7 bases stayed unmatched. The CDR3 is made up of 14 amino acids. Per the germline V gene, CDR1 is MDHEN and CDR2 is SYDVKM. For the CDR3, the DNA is TGTGCCAGCAGCTCGGGAGGGGTGGTCTACGAGCAGTACTTC. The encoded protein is CASSSGGVVYEQYF.

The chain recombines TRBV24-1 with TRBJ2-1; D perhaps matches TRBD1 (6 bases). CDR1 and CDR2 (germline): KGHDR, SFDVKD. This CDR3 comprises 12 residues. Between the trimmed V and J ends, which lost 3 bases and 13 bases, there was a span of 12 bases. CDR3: CATSDKAGVQFF. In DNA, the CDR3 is TGTGCCACCAGTGATAAGGCAGGGGTTCAGTTCTTC.

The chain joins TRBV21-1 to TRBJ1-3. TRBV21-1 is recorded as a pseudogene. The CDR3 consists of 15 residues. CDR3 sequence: CASSKSGGTGNTIYF. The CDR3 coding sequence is TGTGCCAGCAGCAAATCGGGGGGGACGGGAAACACCATATATTTT.

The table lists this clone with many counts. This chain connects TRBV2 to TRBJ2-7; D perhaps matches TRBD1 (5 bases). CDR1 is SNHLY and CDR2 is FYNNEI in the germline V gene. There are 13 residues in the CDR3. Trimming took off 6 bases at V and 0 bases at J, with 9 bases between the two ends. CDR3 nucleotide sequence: TGTGCCAGCAGCCCGGACAACTCCTACGAGCAGTACTTC. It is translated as CASSPDNSYEQYF.

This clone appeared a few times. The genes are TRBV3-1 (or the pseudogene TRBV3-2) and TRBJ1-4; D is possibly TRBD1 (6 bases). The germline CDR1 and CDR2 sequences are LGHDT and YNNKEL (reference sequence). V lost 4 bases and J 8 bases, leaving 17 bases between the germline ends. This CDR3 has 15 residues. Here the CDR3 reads CASSLGRGANEKLFF. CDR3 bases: TGTGCCAGCAGCCTGGGTCGGGGGGCGAACGAAAAACTGTTTTTT.

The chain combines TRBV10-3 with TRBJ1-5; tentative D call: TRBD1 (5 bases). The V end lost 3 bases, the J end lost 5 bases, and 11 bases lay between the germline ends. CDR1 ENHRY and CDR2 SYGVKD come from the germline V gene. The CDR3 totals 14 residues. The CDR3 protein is CAISDREGHQPQHF. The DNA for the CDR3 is TGTGCCATCAGTGACCGGGAGGGGCATCAGCCCCAGCATTTT.

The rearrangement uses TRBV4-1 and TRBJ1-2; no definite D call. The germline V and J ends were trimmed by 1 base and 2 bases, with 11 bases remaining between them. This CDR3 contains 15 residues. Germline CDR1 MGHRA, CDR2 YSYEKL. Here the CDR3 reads CASSQGGVRNYGYTF. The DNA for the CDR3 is TGCGCCAGCAGCCAAGGTGGTGTGCGCAACTATGGCTACACCTTC.

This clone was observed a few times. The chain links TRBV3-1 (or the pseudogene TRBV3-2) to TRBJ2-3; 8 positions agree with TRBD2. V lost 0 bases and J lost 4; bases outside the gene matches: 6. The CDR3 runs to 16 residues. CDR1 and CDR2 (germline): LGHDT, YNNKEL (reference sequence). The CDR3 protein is CASSQERTSSPDTQYF. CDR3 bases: TGTGCCAGCAGCCAAGAACGGACTAGCAGCCCAGATACGCAGTATTTT.

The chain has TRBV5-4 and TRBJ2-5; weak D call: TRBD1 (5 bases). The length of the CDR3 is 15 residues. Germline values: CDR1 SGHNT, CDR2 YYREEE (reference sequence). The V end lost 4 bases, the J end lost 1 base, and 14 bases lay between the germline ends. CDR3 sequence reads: CASSLDLQGQETQYF. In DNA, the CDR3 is TGTGCCAGCAGCCTCGACTTGCAGGGCCAAGAGACCCAGTACTTC.

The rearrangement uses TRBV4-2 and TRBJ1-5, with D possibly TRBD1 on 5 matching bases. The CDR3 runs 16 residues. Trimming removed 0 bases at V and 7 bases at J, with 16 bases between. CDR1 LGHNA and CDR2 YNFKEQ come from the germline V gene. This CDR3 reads CASSQDLGGSGQPQHF. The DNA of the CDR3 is TGTGCCAGCAGCCAAGATTTGGGGGGTTCGGGCCAGCCCCAGCATTTT.

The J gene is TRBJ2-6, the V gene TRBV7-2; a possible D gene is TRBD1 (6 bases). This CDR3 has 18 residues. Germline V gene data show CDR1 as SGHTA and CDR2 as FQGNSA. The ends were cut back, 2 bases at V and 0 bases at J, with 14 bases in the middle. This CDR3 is CASSLQTGFVSGANVLTF. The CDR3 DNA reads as TGTGCCAGCAGCTTACAAACAGGGTTCGTCTCTGGGGCCAACGTCCTGACTTTC.

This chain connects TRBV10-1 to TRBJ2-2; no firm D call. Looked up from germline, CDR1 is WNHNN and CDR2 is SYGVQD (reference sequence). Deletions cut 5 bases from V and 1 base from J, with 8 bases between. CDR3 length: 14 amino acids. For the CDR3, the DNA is TGCGCCAGCAGTTCGAACAGGAACACCGGGGAGCTGTTTTTT. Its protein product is CASSSNRNTGELFF.

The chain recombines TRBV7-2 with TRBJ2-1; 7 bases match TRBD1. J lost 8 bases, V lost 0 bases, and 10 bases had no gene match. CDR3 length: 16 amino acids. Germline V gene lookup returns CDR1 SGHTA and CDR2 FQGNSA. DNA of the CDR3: TGTGCCAGCAGCTTAGCTCCGGGACAGCTTGTAGATGAGCAGTTCTTC. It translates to CASSLAPGQLVDEQFF. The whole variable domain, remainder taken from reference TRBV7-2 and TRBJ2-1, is GAGVSQSPSNKVTEKGKDVELRCDPISGHTALYWYRQSLGQGLEFLIYFQGNSAPDKSGLPSDRFSAERTGGSVSTLTIQRTQQEDSAVYLCASSLAPGQLVDEQFFGPGTRLTVL.

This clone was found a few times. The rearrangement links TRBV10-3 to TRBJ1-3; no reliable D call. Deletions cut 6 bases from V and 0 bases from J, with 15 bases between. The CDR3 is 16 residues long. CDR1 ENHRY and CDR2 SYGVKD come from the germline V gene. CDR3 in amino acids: CAISLTEQSSGNTIYF. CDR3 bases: TGTGCCATCAGCCTCACTGAACAGAGCTCTGGAAACACCATATATTTT.

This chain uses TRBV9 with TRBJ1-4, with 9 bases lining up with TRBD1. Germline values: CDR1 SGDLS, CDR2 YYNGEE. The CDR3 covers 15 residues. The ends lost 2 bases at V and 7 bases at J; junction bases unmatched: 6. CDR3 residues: CASSVGTGGIEKLFF. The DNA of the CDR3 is TGTGCCAGCAGCGTGGGAACAGGGGGCATTGAAAAACTGTTTTTT. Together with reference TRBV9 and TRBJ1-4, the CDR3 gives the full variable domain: DSGVTQTPKHLITATGQRVTLRCSPRSGDLSVYWYQQSLDQGLQFLIQYYNGEERAKGNILERFSAQQFPDLHSELNLSSLELGDSALYFCASSVGTGGIEKLFFGSGTQLSVL.

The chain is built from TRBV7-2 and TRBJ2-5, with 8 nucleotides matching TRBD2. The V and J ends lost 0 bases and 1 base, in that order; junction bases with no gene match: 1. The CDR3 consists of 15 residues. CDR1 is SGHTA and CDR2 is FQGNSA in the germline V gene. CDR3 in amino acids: CASSLAAGVQETQYF. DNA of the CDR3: TGTGCCAGCAGCTTAGCAGCGGGGGTCCAAGAGACCCAGTACTTC.

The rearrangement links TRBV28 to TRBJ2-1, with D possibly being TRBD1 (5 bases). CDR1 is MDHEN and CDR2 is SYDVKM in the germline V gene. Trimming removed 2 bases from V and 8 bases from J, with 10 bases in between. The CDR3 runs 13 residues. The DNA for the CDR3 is TGTGCCAGCAGTTTAGGGCAGGGCGATGAGCAGTTCTTC. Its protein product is CASSLGQGDEQFF.